This T cell receptor (beta chain) was recorded in a study of graft-versus-host responses after intestinal transplantation. About the research overall: Anti-thymocyte globulin induction preceded two to four years of tacrolimus and steroid maintenance in all recipients. Study outcomes and limitations: Among circulating GvH clones, peak levels were associated with early post-transplant declines in HvG clones. Investigators detected GvH clones in recipient marrow, with some emerging earlier in ileum or blood.

This CDR3 comprises 16 residues. Germline V gene lookup returns CDR1 MGHRA and CDR2 YSYEKL. V was pared by 4 bases and J by 2 bases, with 18 bases between. TCRdb's copy holds only in-frame clones and misses some; the assay was immunoSEQ multiplex PCR. The repertoire includes about 90,000 clones, 90% to 95% of them detected once, and around 1.2% sits in the top ten. This clone was counted once. Antigen specificity is unknown. This TCR was recovered from a human donor who was the organ donor for an intestinal transplant. Sequences were derived from unstimulated CD8+ T cells sorted from spleen or lymph node cells, sampled before transplant. V is TRBV4-1 and J is TRBJ2-7; D perhaps matches TRBD2 (5 bases). CDR3 sequence: CASSPSRSPEAYEQYF. CDR3 nucleotides: TGCGCCAGCAGCCCCAGCAGGTCACCGGAGGCCTACGAGCAGTACTTC.